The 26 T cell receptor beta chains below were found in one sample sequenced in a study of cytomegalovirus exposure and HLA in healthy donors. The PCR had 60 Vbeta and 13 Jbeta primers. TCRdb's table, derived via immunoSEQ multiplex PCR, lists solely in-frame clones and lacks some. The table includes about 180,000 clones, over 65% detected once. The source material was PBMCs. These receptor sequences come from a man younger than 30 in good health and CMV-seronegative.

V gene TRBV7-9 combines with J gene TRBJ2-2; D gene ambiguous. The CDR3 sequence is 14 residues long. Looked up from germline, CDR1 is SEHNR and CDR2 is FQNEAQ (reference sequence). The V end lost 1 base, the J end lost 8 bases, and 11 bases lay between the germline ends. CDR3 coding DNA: TGTGCCAGCAGCTTAGTCGGTTGGGCAGGGGAGCTGTTTTTT. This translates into CASSLVGWAGELFF.

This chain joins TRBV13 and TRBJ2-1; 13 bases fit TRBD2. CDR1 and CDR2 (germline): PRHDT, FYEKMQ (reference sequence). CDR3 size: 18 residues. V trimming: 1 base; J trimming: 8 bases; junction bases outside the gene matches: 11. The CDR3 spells CASSLAPTSGGPRDEQFF. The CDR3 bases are TGTGCCAGCAGCTTAGCCCCGACTAGCGGGGGGCCTCGGGATGAGCAGTTCTTC.

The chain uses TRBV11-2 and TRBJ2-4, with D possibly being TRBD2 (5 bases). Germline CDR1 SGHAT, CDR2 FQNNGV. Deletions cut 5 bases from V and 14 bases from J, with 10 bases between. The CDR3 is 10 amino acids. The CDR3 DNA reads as TGTGCCAGCAGCGGTAAGGAGGAGTACTTC. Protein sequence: CASSGKEEYF.

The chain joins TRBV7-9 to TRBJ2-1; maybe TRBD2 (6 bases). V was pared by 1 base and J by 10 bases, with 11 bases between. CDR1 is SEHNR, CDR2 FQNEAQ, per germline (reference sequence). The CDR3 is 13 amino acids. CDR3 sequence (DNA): TGTGCCAGCAGCTTAGTGGGGGGAAGAGAGCAGTTCTTC. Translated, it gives CASSLVGGREQFF.

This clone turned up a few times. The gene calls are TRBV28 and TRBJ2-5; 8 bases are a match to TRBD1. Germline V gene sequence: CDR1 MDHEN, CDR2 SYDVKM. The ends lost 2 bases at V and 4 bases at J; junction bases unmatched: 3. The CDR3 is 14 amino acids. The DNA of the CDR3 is TGTGCCAGCAGTTTAGGACAGGGCAGAGAGACCCAGTACTTC. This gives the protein CASSLGQGRETQYF.

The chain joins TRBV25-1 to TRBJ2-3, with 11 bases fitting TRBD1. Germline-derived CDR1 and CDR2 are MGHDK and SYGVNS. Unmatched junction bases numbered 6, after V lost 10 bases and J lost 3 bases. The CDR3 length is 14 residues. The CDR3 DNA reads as TGTGCCATAAGAGGACAGGGGGCGACAGATACGCAGTATTTT. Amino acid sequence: CAIRGQGATDTQYF. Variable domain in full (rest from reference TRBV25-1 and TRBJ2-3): EADIYQTPRYLVIGTGKKITLECSQTMGHDKMYWYQQDPGMELHLIHYSYGVNSTEKGDLSSESTVSRIRTEHFPLTLESARPSHTSQYLCAIRGQGATDTQYFGPGTRLTVL.

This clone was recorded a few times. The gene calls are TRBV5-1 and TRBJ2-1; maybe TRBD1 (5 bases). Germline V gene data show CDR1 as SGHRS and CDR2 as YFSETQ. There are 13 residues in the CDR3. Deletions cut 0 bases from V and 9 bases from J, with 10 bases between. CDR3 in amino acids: CASSLDRLGEQFF. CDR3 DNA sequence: TGCGCCAGCAGCTTGGACAGGTTGGGTGAGCAGTTCTTC.

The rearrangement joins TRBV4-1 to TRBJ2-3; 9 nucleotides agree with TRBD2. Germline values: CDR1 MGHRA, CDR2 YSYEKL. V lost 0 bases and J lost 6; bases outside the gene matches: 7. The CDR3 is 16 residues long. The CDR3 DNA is TGCGCCAGCAGCCAAGAGGTAGCGGGAGTGAGCGATACGCAGTATTTT. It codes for CASSQEVAGVSDTQYF.

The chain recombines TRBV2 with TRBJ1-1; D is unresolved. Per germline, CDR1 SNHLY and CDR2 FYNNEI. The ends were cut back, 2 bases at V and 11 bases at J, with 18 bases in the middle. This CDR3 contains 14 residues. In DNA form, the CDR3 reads TGTGCCAGCAGTGAATTTCAGGAAGCCGGCGGGGCTTTCTTT. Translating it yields CASSEFQEAGGAFF.

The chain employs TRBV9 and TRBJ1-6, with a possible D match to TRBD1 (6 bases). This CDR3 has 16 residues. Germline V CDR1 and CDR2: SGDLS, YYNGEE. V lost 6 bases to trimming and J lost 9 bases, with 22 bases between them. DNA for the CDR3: TGTGCCAGCAACAAAGCAGGGGATGGACTTCGTTCACCCCTCCACTTT. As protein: CASNKAGDGLRSPLHF.

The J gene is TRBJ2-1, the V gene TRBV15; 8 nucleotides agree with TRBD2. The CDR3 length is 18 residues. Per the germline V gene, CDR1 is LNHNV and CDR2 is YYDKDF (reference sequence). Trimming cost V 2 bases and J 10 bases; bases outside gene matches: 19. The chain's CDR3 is CATSRSLMGVAGKSEQFF. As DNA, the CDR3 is TGTGCCACCAGCAGATCCCTTATGGGAGTAGCGGGGAAGTCGGAGCAGTTCTTC.

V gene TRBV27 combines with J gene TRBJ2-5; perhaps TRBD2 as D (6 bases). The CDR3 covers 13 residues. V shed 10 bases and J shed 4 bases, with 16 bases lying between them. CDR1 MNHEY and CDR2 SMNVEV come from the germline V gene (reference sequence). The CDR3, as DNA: TGTGCCACGGGGACTGCCACAAGAGAGACCCAGTACTTC. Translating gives CATGTATRETQYF.

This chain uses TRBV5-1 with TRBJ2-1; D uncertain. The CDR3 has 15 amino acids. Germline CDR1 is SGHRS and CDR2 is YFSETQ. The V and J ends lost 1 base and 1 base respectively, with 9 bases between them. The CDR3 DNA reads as TGCGCCAGCAGCTTGCATCCCGGGTCCTACAATGAGCAGTTCTTC. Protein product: CASSLHPGSYNEQFF.

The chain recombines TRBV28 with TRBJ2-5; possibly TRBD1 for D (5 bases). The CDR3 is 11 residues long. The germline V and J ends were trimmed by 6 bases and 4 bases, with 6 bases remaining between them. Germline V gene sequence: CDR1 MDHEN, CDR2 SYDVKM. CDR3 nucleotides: TGTGCCAGCAGCCAGGGAGAGACCCAGTACTTC. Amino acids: CASSQGETQYF.

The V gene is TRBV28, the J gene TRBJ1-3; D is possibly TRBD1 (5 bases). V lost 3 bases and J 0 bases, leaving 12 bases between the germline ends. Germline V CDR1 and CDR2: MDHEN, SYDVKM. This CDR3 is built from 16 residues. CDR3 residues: CASSLRDVYSGNTIYF. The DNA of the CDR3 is TGTGCCAGCAGTTTGCGGGACGTTTACTCTGGAAACACCATATATTTT.

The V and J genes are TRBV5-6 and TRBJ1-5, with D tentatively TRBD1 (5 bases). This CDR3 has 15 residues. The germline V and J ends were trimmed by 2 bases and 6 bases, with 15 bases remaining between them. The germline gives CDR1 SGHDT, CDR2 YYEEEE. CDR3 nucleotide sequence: TGTGCCAGCAGCTTCGCGGGGACCCTCCCTCAGCCCCAGCATTTT. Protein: CASSFAGTLPQPQHF.

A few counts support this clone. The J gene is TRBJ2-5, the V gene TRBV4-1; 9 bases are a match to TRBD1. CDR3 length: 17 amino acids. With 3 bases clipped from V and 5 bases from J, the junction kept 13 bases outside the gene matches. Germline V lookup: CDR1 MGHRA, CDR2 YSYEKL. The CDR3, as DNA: TGCGCCAGCAGCCATCTGCCGGGACAGGGTTTTAGGGAGACCCAGTACTTC. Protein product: CASSHLPGQGFRETQYF.

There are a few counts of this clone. The CDR3 loop is CASSPVAVEAFF. CDR3 nucleotide sequence: TGTGCCAGCAGCCCGGTAGCCGTCGAAGCTTTCTTT. The genes are TRBV6-5 and TRBJ1-1; D gene uncertain. This CDR3 is 12 amino acids long. The germline V gene has CDR1 MNHEY and CDR2 SVGAGI. V was shortened by 6 bases and J by 8 bases, with 13 bases between the two germline ends.

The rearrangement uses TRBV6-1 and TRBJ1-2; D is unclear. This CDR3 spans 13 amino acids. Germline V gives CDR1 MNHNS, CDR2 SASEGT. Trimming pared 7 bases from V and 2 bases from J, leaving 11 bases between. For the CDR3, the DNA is TGTGCCAGCATACGGGGATTCAACTATGGCTACACCTTC. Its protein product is CASIRGFNYGYTF.

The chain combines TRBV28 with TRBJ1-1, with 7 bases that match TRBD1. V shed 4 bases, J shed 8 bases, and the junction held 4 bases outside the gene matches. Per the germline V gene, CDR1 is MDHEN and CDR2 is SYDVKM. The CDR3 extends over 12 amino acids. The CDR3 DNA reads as TGTGCCAGCAGTTGGGAGACAGGGGAAGCTTTCTTT. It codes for CASSWETGEAFF. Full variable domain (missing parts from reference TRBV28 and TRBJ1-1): DVKVTQSSRYLVKRTGEKVFLECVQDMDHENMFWYRQDPGLGLRLIYFSYDVKMKEKGDIPEGYSVSREKKERFSLILESASTNQTSMYLCASSWETGEAFFGQGTRLTVV.

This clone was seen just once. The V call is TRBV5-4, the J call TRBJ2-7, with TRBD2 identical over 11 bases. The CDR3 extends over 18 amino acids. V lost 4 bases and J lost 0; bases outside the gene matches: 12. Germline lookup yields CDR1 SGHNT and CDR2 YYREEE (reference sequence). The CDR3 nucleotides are TGTGCCAGCAGCCCACTAGCGGGGGTGTTCACGAACTCCTACGAGCAGTACTTC. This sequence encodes CASSPLAGVFTNSYEQYF.

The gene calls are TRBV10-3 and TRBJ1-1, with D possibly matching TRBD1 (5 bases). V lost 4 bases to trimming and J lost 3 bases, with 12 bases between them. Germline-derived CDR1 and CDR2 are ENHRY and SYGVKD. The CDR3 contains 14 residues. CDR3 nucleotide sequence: TGTGCCATCAGTGCTCTGGCGGGGGACACTGAAGCTTTCTTT. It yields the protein CAISALAGDTEAFF.

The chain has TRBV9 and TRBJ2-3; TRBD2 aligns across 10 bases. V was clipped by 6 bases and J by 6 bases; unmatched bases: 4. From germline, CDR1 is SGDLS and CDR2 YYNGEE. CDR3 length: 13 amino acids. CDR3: CASKLAGDDTQYF. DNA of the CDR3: TGTGCCAGCAAGCTAGCGGGAGACGATACGCAGTATTTT.

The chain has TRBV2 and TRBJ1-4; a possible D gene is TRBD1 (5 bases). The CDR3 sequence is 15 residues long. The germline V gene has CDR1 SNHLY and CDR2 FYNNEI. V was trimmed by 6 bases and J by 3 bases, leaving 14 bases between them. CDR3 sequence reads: CASRQRGSANEKLFF. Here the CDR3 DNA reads TGTGCCAGCAGACAAAGGGGCTCGGCTAATGAAAAACTGTTTTTT.

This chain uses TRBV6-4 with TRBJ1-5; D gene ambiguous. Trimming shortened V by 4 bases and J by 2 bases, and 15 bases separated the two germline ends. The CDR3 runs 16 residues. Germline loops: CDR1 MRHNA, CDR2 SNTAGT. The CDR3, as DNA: TGTGCCAGCAGTGGTACACGCGAGGAACGCAATCAGCCCCAGCATTTT. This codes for CASSGTREERNQPQHF.

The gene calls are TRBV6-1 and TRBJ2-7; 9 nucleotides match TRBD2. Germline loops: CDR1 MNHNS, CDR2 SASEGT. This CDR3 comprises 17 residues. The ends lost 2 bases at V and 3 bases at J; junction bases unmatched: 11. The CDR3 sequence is CASSELDAGGPYYEQYF. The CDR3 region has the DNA TGTGCCAGCAGTGAACTGGACGCGGGAGGGCCTTACTACGAGCAGTACTTC.